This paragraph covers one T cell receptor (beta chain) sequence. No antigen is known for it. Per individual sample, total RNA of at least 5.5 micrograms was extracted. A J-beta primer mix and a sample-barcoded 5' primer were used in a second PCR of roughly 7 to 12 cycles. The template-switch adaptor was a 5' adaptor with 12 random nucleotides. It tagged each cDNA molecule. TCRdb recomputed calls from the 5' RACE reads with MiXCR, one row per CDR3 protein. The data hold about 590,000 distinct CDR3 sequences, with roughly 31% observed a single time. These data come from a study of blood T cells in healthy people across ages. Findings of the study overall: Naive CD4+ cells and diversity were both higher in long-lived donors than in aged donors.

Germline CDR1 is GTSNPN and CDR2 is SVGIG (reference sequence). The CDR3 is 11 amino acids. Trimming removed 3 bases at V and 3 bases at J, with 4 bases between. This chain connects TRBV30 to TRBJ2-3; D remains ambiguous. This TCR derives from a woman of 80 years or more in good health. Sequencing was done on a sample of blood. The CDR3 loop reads CAWRWTDTQYF. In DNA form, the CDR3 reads TGTGCCTGGAGGTGGACAGATACGCAGTATTTT.